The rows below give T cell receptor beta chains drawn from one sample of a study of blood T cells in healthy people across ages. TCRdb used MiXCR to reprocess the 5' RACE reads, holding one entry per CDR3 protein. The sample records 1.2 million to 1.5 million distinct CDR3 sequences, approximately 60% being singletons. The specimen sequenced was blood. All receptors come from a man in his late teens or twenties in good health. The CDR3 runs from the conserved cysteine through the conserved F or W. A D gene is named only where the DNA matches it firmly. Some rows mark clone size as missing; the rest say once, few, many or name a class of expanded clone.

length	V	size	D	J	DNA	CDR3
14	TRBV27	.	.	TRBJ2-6	TGTGCCAGCAGTTTTGTGAGTGGGGCCAACGTCCTGACTTTC	CASSFVSGANVLTF
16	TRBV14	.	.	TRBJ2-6	TGTGCCAGCAGCCAATTACAGGGGGGGGAGGCCAACGTCCTGACTTTC	CASSQLQGGEANVLTF
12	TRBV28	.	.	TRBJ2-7	TGTGCCAGCACCTGGGGGGAGTACGAGCAGTACTTC	CASTWGEYEQYF
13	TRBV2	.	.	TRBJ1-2	TGTGCCAGCAGTGTGTTCTCACAAAATGGCTACACCTTC	CASSVFSQNGYTF
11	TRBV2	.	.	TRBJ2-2	TGTGCCAGCACTGGTGCCGGGGAGCTGTTTTTT	CASTGAGELFF
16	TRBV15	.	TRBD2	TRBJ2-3	TGTGCCACCAGCAGAGGACTAGCGGGGGTGGTAGATACGCAGTATTTT	CATSRGLAGVVDTQYF
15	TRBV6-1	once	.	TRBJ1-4	TGTGCCAGCAGTGACAGCCAAATTATAAATGAAAAACTGTTTTTT	CASSDSQIINEKLFF
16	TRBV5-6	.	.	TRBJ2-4	TGTGCCAGCAGCTTCAGGACATTCTTTCCCAAAAACATTCAGTACTTC	CASSFRTFFPKNIQYF
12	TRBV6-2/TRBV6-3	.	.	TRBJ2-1	TGTGCCAGCAGTAACGGGCACAATGAGCAGTTCTTC	CASSNGHNEQFF
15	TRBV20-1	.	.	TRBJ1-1	TGCAGTGCTAGAGATCTGGGGGAGAGGGGGACTGAAGCTTTCTTT	CSARDLGERGTEAFF
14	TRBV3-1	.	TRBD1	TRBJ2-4	TGTGCCAGCAGCCCGCGGGACAGGGGTCACATTCAGTACTTC	CASSPRDRGHIQYF
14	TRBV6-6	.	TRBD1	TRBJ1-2	TGTGCCAGCAGTTACTCAGGACAGGGCGGTGGCTACACCTTC	CASSYSGQGGGYTF
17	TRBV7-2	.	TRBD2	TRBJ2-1	TGTGCCAGCAGCGACCCGCAGGCGGGGGGATGGTGGGATGAGCAGTTCTTC	CASSDPQAGGWWDEQFF
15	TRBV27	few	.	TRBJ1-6	TGTGCCAGCAGTTCATTGACAGGTGTGAGTTCACCCCTCCACTTT	CASSSLTGVSSPLHF
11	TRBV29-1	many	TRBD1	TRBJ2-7	TGCAGCGTTGTAGGGGGCTCGAGGCAGTACTTC	CSVVGGSRQYF
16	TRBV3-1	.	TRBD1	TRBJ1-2	TGTGCCAGCAGCCACGCCCGACAGGGTTTGGATTATGGCTACACCTTC	CASSHARQGLDYGYTF
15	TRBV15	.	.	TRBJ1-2	TGTGCCACCAGCAGTTCTCCAGGAGCCTACTATGGCTACACCTTC	CATSSSPGAYYGYTF
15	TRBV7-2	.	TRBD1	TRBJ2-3	TGTGCCAGCAGCACAGGACAGGGGGCGCGTGATACGCAGTATTTT	CASSTGQGARDTQYF
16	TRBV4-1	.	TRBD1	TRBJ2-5	TGCGCCAGCAGCCAATCAAGGACAGGGCCGCGAGAGACCCAGTACTTC	CASSQSRTGPRETQYF
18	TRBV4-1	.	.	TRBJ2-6	TGCGCCAGCAGCCAACCGGGGTCTTCAAGCTCTGGGGCCAACGTCCTGACTTTC	CASSQPGSSSSGANVLTF
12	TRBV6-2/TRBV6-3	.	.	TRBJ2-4	TGTGCCAGCAGTTACTCGTCGGCGGTGCAGTACTTC	CASSYSSAVQYF
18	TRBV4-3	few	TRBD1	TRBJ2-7	TGCGCCAGCAGCCAAGATACCTCCGGACAGGGGGCGGCCTACGAGCAGTACTTC	CASSQDTSGQGAAYEQYF
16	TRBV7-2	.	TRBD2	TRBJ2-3	TGTGCCAGCAGCTTAGACGGGGGGGGACGCACAGATACGCAGTATTTT	CASSLDGGGRTDTQYF
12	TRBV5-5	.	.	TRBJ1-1	TGTGCCAGCAGCTTGGGTCCGGACGAAGCTTTCTTT	CASSLGPDEAFF
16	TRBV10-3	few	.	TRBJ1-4	TGTGCCATCAGTGAGGCAATGTCAGGGAAAACTGAAAAACTGTTTTTT	CAISEAMSGKTEKLFF
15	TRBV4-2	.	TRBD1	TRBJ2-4	TGTGCCAGCAGCCAAGCCGGGACAGGCCTAAACATTCAGTACTTC	CASSQAGTGLNIQYF
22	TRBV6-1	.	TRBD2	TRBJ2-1	TGTGCCAGCAGTGATTTCCTTTTTCCGGGACTAGCGGACCCATCCTCCTACAATGAGCAGTTCTTC	CASSDFLFPGLADPSSYNEQFF
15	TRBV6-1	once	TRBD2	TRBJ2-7	TGTGCCAGCAGTGTGGGACTAGTGCTTCCCTACGAGCAGTACTTC	CASSVGLVLPYEQYF